This is a list of T cell receptor beta chains from one sample in a study of blood T cells in healthy people across ages. MiXCR, run by TCRdb on the 5' RACE reads, gives a single entry per CDR3 protein. This repertoire shows about 570,000 distinct CDR3 sequences, 25% to 30% found once; its top ten account for under 20%. The material sequenced was blood. These receptors were collected from a woman in her seventies in good health. The CDR3 runs from the conserved cysteine through the conserved F or W. The D gene is left open where the match is weak. Clone size is shown for a subset of rows, as once, few, many or a class of expanded clone.

TGTGCCAGCAGCTTAGGGCATGGGGGACAGGGCAATCAGCCCCAGCATTTT	CASSLGHGGQGNQPQHF	few	TRBD1	TRBV7-9	TRBJ1-5
TGTGCCAGCAGCCCCCGACAGGACTCCCCTTCCCAGCATTTT	CASSPRQDSPSQHF	few	.	TRBV7-6	TRBJ1-5
TGCGCCAGCAGCCAAGTAGGGGGGAATCAGCCCCAGCATTTT	CASSQVGGNQPQHF	.	.	TRBV4-1	TRBJ1-5
TGCAGCGTTAGGGACGGGAACACTGAAGCTTTCTTT	CSVRDGNTEAFF	.	.	TRBV29-1	TRBJ1-1
TGTGCCAGCAGCGTAGATGGTGAAGACACCATATATTTT	CASSVDGEDTIYF	once	.	TRBV9	TRBJ1-3
TGCAGTGCTTTGGGACAGGGGGCAAACGAGCAGTACTTC	CSALGQGANEQYF	few	TRBD1	TRBV20-1	TRBJ2-7
TGTGCCAGCAGCTCTCTGGGATATAGCAATCAGCCCCAGCATTTT	CASSSLGYSNQPQHF	.	.	TRBV2	TRBJ1-5
TGCGCCAGCAGTGATAGGGGGGTCTACAATGAGCAGTTCTTC	CASSDRGVYNEQFF	.	.	TRBV2	TRBJ2-1
TGTGCCAGCAGGGAAGGGGGCGGCGAGCAGTACTTC	CASREGGGEQYF	many	TRBD1	TRBV11-2	TRBJ2-7
TGTGCCAGCAGTGTAGGACCGACTGTAAATGAAAAACTGTTTTTT	CASSVGPTVNEKLFF	few	.	TRBV2	TRBJ1-4
TGTGCCAGCAGCTTTGATAGCGGGGGAATCAATGAGCAGTTCTTC	CASSFDSGGINEQFF	.	TRBD2	TRBV7-2	TRBJ2-1
TGCAGCGCCAAGCGCGATAGCGGGGGGGGTAGAGATACGCAGTATTTT	CSAKRDSGGGRDTQYF	.	TRBD2	TRBV29-1	TRBJ2-3
TGTGCCAGCAGCCAATTCGGGGGCCAAAATCCTGGAAACACCATATATTTT	CASSQFGGQNPGNTIYF	.	.	TRBV16	TRBJ1-3
TGTGCCAGCAGTTACTCGGGCATCGGTCTAGCGGGGCACAATGAGCAGTTCTTC	CASSYSGIGLAGHNEQFF	.	TRBD2	TRBV6-2/TRBV6-3	TRBJ2-1
TGTGCCATCGGGGCGGGGGCCCTTTACAATGAGCAGTTCTTC	CAIGAGALYNEQFF	few	.	TRBV10-3	TRBJ2-1
TGCAGTGCTGCCTCGCCCGGTCTCGAGGGGGCTACCTACGAGCAGTACTTC	CSAASPGLEGATYEQYF	many	TRBD1	TRBV20-1	TRBJ2-7
TGCAGTGCTAGATATGGGGAAGAGACCCAGTACTTC	CSARYGEETQYF	many	.	TRBV20-1	TRBJ2-5
TGTGCCATCAGCTACACAGGCCCCCCAGCGGGCTCCTACGAGCAGTACTTC	CAISYTGPPAGSYEQYF	many	.	TRBV10-3	TRBJ2-7
TGTGCCTGGAGCCTACTGGGGCAAGGGACTGAAGCTTTCTTT	CAWSLLGQGTEAFF	few	.	TRBV30	TRBJ1-1
TGCAGTGCTCAAAGCCGACTAGCGGGGGGACCCTCCTACAATGAGCAGTTCTTC	CSAQSRLAGGPSYNEQFF	.	TRBD2	TRBV20-1	TRBJ2-1
TGTGCCAGCAGCTCCTACACGACTAGCGGGGCCTACGAGCAGTACTTC	CASSSYTTSGAYEQYF	.	TRBD2	TRBV7-9	TRBJ2-7
TGTGCCAGCAGCCAAGAAAGGGGGACAGGGCGACCTATCTCTGGGGCCAACGTCCTGACTTTC	CASSQERGTGRPISGANVLTF	.	TRBD1	TRBV3-1	TRBJ2-6
TGTGCCAGCAGCTTAAGGTGGCTGGACTCTCCCTCTTTATCCTACGAGCAGTACTTC	CASSLRWLDSPSLSYEQYF	.	.	TRBV7-2	TRBJ2-7
TGCGCCAGCAGCCTCTTAGGACAGGGGTCTTACAATGAGCAGTTCTTC	CASSLLGQGSYNEQFF	many	TRBD1	TRBV4-1	TRBJ2-1
TGCGCCAGCAGTCAGGCAGTAACCACTGAAGCTTTCTTT	CASSQAVTTEAFF	once	.	TRBV5-1	TRBJ1-1
TGTGCCAGCAGCTCTCCCAGCGGGGGGGGTACGCAGTATTTT	CASSSPSGGGTQYF	many	TRBD2	TRBV7-2	TRBJ2-3
TGTGCCAGCAGCCCCTCGGGCCCTTCACCCCTCCACTTT	CASSPSGPSPLHF	few	.	TRBV6-6	TRBJ1-6
TGTACCAGCAGCTCAGCGCCGACAGCAAACTATGGCTACACCTTC	CTSSSAPTANYGYTF	.	.	TRBV7-2	TRBJ1-2
TGTGCCAGCAGCTTTCCCGGAGCGGGGAGAGAAGAGACCCAGTACTTC	CASSFPGAGREETQYF	few	TRBD2	TRBV7-9	TRBJ2-5
TGTGCCAGCAGCTCAAGACTAGCGGGGGGCCGACGGTCCTACAATGAGCAGTTCTTC	CASSSRLAGGRRSYNEQFF	few	TRBD2	TRBV11-2	TRBJ2-1
TGTGCCAGCAGTCCCGGGACTAGCGGCCCCCAAGGGACAGATACGCAGTATTTT	CASSPGTSGPQGTDTQYF	.	TRBD2	TRBV7-9	TRBJ2-3
TGTGCCAGTAGTGCCTGGGACATCTATGGCTACACCTTC	CASSAWDIYGYTF	few	.	TRBV19	TRBJ1-2
TGTGCCAGCAGTTTGGGGGTTTTAGGCTACACCTTC	CASSLGVLGYTF	few	.	TRBV12-3/TRBV12-4	TRBJ1-2
TGTGCCACCAGCAGCAGGTACCGAGAGACCCAGTACTTC	CATSSRYRETQYF	.	.	TRBV15	TRBJ2-5
TGCGCCAGCAGCGGACAGGGAATCAATCAGCCCCAGCATTTT	CASSGQGINQPQHF	.	TRBD1	TRBV5-1	TRBJ1-5
TGTGCCAGCAGCAAAGTAAGGACGGTCCAAGAGACCCAGTATTTC	CASSKVRTVQETQYF	.	.	TRBV21-1	TRBJ2-5
TGTGCCTGGATTAACTACGGGACTAACACTGAAGCTTTCTTT	CAWINYGTNTEAFF	.	.	TRBV30	TRBJ1-1
TGTGCCAGCAGCGCTACCCGGGACAGCCGTGAAGCTTTCTTT	CASSATRDSREAFF	.	TRBD1	TRBV7-2	TRBJ1-1
TGTGCCAGCAGGAAGCGAGGGGGCCACGAGACCCAGTACTTC	CASRKRGGHETQYF	.	TRBD1	TRBV12-3/TRBV12-4	TRBJ2-5
TGTGCCAGCTCACTTGTCCAGACCGGGACAGTAAAAGAGACCCAGTACTTC	CASSLVQTGTVKETQYF	.	TRBD1	TRBV18	TRBJ2-5
TGTGCCAGCAGCTCCTTAATTTGGAGCTCTGGGGCCAACGTCCTGACTTTC	CASSSLIWSSGANVLTF	.	.	TRBV7-2	TRBJ2-6
TGCAGTGCTCAGAAAGGGCAGGGGGCAAATGAGCAGTTCTTC	CSAQKGQGANEQFF	few	TRBD1	TRBV20-1	TRBJ2-1
TGTGCCAGCAGAGCTAGCGGGGGTGTAGGTGAGCAGTTCTTC	CASRASGGVGEQFF	few	TRBD2	TRBV6-2/TRBV6-3	TRBJ2-1
TGTGCCAGCAGCACCACGGGGGGGCCAAAGAATGAGCAGTTCTTC	CASSTTGGPKNEQFF	.	TRBD2	TRBV7-8	TRBJ2-1
TGTGCCAGCTCACCAAGGCAGGGTGGCTCCTATAATTCACCCCTCCACTTT	CASSPRQGGSYNSPLHF	few	.	TRBV18	TRBJ1-6
TGTGCCAGCAGCTGGGCGGGGGGGCCGGAGACCCAGTACTTC	CASSWAGGPETQYF	.	TRBD2	TRBV6-2/TRBV6-3	TRBJ2-5
TGTGCCACCAGCAGAAGGGGGGACAGCTATGGCTACACCTTC	CATSRRGDSYGYTF	.	TRBD1	TRBV15	TRBJ1-2
TGCGCCAGCAGCGTCAAACAGGAGTCAGATACGCAGTATTTT	CASSVKQESDTQYF	.	.	TRBV4-3	TRBJ2-3
TGTGCCAGCAGTAAATTAGAATATGGCTACACCTTC	CASSKLEYGYTF	.	.	TRBV6-6	TRBJ1-2
TGCGCCAGCAGCTTGAACCCGCGGGGGACACTCTCCTACAATGAGCAGTTCTTC	CASSLNPRGTLSYNEQFF	.	.	TRBV5-1	TRBJ2-1
TGCAGTGCTAGCGACGGCACGCGCTATGGCTACACCTTC	CSASDGTRYGYTF	.	.	TRBV20-1	TRBJ1-2
TGTGCCAGCAGGGACAGGGGGTTTAGCACAGATACGCAGTATTTT	CASRDRGFSTDTQYF	.	TRBD1	TRBV12-3/TRBV12-4	TRBJ2-3
TGTGCCAGCAGTTACACCAAACCCCACAGGGGGCTGGGGAATGAGCAGTTCTTC	CASSYTKPHRGLGNEQFF	.	TRBD1	TRBV6-2/TRBV6-3	TRBJ2-1